The 23 T cell receptor beta chains below were found in one sample sequenced in a study of Graves' ophthalmopathy and Graves' hyperthyroidism. RNA transcripts yielded amplified TCR beta CDR3 regions. HTBI primers primed a first-round RT-PCR, and a second-round multiplex PCR followed. TCRdb processed the multiplex PCR reads anew with MiXCR; each CDR3 protein has one entry. This table has 500,000 to 600,000 distinct CDR3 sequences, approximately 37% appearing once. Sequencing was done on a sample of peripheral blood or thyroid tissue (not recorded which). The receptors shown here come from an adult man with Graves' hyperthyroidism.

The CDR3 loop reads CASSHRPGQGIYEQYF. CDR3 DNA: TGTGCCAGCAGCCACCGACCGGGACAGGGGATCTACGAGCAGTACTTC. V and J are TRBV7-9 and TRBJ2-7; 10 positions match TRBD1. The V gene's germline CDR1 is SEHNR and CDR2 FQNEAQ (reference sequence). The trim removed 5 bases at V and 3 bases at J, leaving 10 bases unmatched. The CDR3 length is 16 residues.

This clonotype was counted only a few times. The rearrangement links TRBV7-9 to TRBJ2-7; D gene uncertain. V lost 5 bases, J lost 1 base, and 15 bases lay in between. From germline, CDR1 is SEHNR and CDR2 FQNEAQ (reference sequence). This CDR3 has 15 residues. CDR3 in DNA: TGTGCCAGCAGCCAAGCCGTTAGAAAGTCCTACGAGCAGTACTTC. This gives the protein CASSQAVRKSYEQYF.

The V gene is TRBV7-9, the J gene TRBJ2-5; D remains unclear. The DNA end favors TRBJ2-1, so the J call may be wrong. The CDR3 has 11 amino acids. The germline gives CDR1 SEHNR, CDR2 FQNEAQ (reference sequence). DNA for the CDR3: TGTGCCAGCAGCTTAGGTTTTGAGCAGTTCTTC. This gives the protein CASSLGFEQFF.

The chain joins TRBV7-2 to TRBJ2-7; 10 bases agree with TRBD1. This CDR3 is built from 14 residues. From germline, CDR1 is SGHTA and CDR2 FQGNSA. V trimming: 1 base; J trimming: 6 bases; junction bases outside the gene matches: 3. In nucleotides, the CDR3 is TGTGCCAGCAGCTTAGGGGGACAGGGGAGCGAGCAGTACTTC. It codes for CASSLGGQGSEQYF.

CDR3: CASSPRAAGTLDSPLHF. CDR3 nucleotides: TGTGCCAGCAGTCCTAGGGCAGCTGGGACGTTGGATTCACCCCTCCACTTT. The chain recombines TRBV2 with TRBJ1-6, with D perhaps matching TRBD1 (5 bases). Per germline, CDR1 SNHLY and CDR2 FYNNEI. The CDR3 runs 17 residues. V gave up 5 bases and J gave up 8 bases, with 22 bases separating them.

This clonotype was picked up many times. The V and J genes are TRBV29-1 and TRBJ2-5, with TRBD2 matching 8 bases. J lost 3 bases, V lost 6 bases, and 6 bases had no gene match. This CDR3 region has 13 residues. Germline CDR1 SQVTM, CDR2 ANQGSEA. The CDR3 DNA follows: TGCAGCGTCCTACCGGGACTAGAAGAGACCCAGTACTTC. Amino acids: CSVLPGLEETQYF.

About this clonotype itself: A read error may account for a junction end that differs from germline. The genes are TRBV7-6 and TRBJ2-7; 15 bases are a match to TRBD2. The CDR3 is 17 amino acids. Germline assignment: CDR1 SGHVS and CDR2 FNYEAQ. CDR3 sequence (DNA): TGTGCTAGCAGCTCCGGACTAGCGGGAGGGACCGACCACGAGCAGTACTTC. It codes for CASSSGLAGGTDHEQYF.

This clonotype was found many times. The CDR3 bases are TGTGCCAGCAGTTTAATGTCGGGACTAGTATTGGATACGCAGTATTTT. As protein: CASSLMSGLVLDTQYF. This chain links TRBV12-3 or TRBV12-4 with TRBJ2-3; TRBD2 aligns across 8 bases. The V gene end was trimmed by 2 bases and the J gene end by 6 bases; junction bases not matched to a gene: 10. There are 16 residues in the CDR3.

This rearrangement joins TRBV12-3 or TRBV12-4 to TRBJ2-2, with a weak D call TRBD1 (6 bases). The CDR3 length is 16 residues. V dropped 1 base and J dropped 0 bases, with 9 bases sitting between them. DNA for the CDR3: TGTGCCAGCAGTTTAGTGGACAGAGCGAACACCGGGGAGCTGTTTTTT. It specifies CASSLVDRANTGELFF.

This clonotype was recorded at least ten times. The chain couples TRBV20-1 to TRBJ2-7; TRBD2 aligns across 10 bases. The length of the CDR3 is 16 residues. In germline, CDR1 is DFQATT, CDR2 SNEGSKA (reference sequence). The V and J ends lost 0 bases and 3 bases, in that order; junction bases with no gene match: 8. In nucleotides, the CDR3 is TGCAGTGCTAGAGATGAAGGGACTAGCGTTTACTACGAGCAGTACTTC. Translated: CSARDEGTSVYYEQYF.

This clonotype was found many times. This chain uses TRBV20-1 with TRBJ1-5; 10 nucleotides align to TRBD1. Per the germline V gene, CDR1 is DFQATT and CDR2 is SNEGSKA (reference sequence). CDR3 size: 15 residues. V lost 5 bases to trimming and J lost 5 bases; unmatched junction nucleotides: 9. CDR3 sequence reads: CSAGKPGQGHQPQHF. Here the CDR3 DNA reads TGCAGTGCTGGTAAACCGGGACAGGGGCATCAGCCCCAGCATTTT.

This clonotype has just one count. A read error may be the cause here, since a much bigger clone is one base away. CDR3 nucleotides: TGTGCCAGCAGTGAACACACGGGCTCCTACGAGCAGTACTTC. Translated: CASSEHTGSYEQYF. V gene TRBV2 combines with J gene TRBJ2-7; D unresolved. Trimming took 2 bases from V and 0 from J, leaving 8 bases between them. CDR3 length: 14 residues. Per germline, CDR1 SNHLY and CDR2 FYNNEI. The full variable domain, completed using reference TRBV2 and TRBJ2-7, is EPEVTQTPSHQVTQMGQEVILRCVPISNHLYFYWYRQILGQKVEFLVSFYNNEISEKSEIFDDQFSVERPDGSNFTLKIRSTKLEDSAMYFCASSEHTGSYEQYFGPGTRLTVT.

At least ten counts were recorded for this clonotype. V usage is TRBV29-1 and J usage is TRBJ2-2; D might be TRBD2 (5 bases). Deletions cut 3 bases from V and 5 bases from J, with 16 bases between. Germline V gives CDR1 SQVTM, CDR2 ANQGSEA. The length of the CDR3 is 15 residues. The CDR3 region is CSVELVGERTGELFF. The CDR3 region has the DNA TGCAGCGTTGAGCTAGTGGGAGAAAGGACCGGGGAGCTGTTTTTT.

The chain recombines TRBV19 with TRBJ2-7; TRBD2 aligns across 10 bases. The DNA matches TRBJ2-1 better at its end, which makes the J call doubtful. The CDR3 consists of 14 residues. Germline loops: CDR1 LNHDA, CDR2 SQIVND (reference sequence). The CDR3 DNA is TGTGCCAGTAGTCGCAGCGGGAGGGCATTTGAGCAGTTCTTC. It translates to CASSRSGRAFEQFF.

The J gene is TRBJ1-4, the V gene TRBV7-9; unclear D gene. Trimming left V 5 bases short and J 8 bases short, with 21 bases between. Germline V CDR1 and CDR2: SEHNR, FQNEAQ (reference sequence). The CDR3 is 16 residues long. CDR3 nucleotides: TGTGCCAGCAGCCAAGTCGCTCGCAGCCCGGGAGAAAAACTGTTTTTT. It yields the protein CASSQVARSPGEKLFF. Looking up the rest from reference TRBV7-9 and TRBJ1-4 gives the full variable domain: DTGVSQNPRHKITKRGQNVTFRCDPISEHNRLYWYRQTLGQGPEFLTYFQNEAQLEKSRLLSDRFSAERPKGSFSTLEIQRTEQGDSAMYLCASSQVARSPGEKLFFGSGTQLSVL.

This clonotype was observed a few times. The CDR3 bases are TGTGCCAGCAGTTACTCGTTTCCCCGGGGAAGCGTATACGAGCAGTACTTC. Translation gives CASSYSFPRGSVYEQYF. V gene TRBV6-5 combines with J gene TRBJ2-7, with a tentative D call TRBD2 (5 bases). The CDR3 has 17 amino acids. The V end lost 0 bases, the J end lost 4 bases, and 19 bases lay between the germline ends. CDR1 MNHEY and CDR2 SVGAGI come from the germline V gene.

Here the CDR3 reads CAIGAAYEQYF. CDR3 nucleotides: TGTGCCATCGGGGCAGCCTACGAGCAGTACTTC. The chain employs TRBV10-3 and TRBJ2-7, with TRBD1 as a possible D gene (5 bases). The germline V gene has CDR1 ENHRY and CDR2 SYGVKD. V lost 8 bases, J lost 2 bases, and 7 bases lay in between. This CDR3 comprises 11 residues.

This clonotype was seen at least ten times. Here the CDR3 DNA reads TGTGCCGCCACAAGGGGTGAAGACCAGCCCCAGCATTTT. This sequence encodes CAATRGEDQPQHF. V gene TRBV10-3 combines with J gene TRBJ1-5, with a tentative D call TRBD1 (5 bases). This CDR3 is 13 amino acids long. V lost 11 bases, J lost 7 bases, and 18 bases lay in between. The germline gives CDR1 ENHRY, CDR2 SYGVKD.

This clonotype was detected a few times. The genes are TRBV6-5 and TRBJ1-1, with D possibly being TRBD1 (6 bases). Germline CDR1 reads MNHEY; CDR2 reads SVGAGI. Trimming removed 8 bases from V and 4 bases from J, with 14 bases in between. The CDR3 length is 13 residues. The CDR3 region is CASGGRGGTEAFF. The CDR3 nucleotides read TGTGCCAGCGGGGGGCGGGGGGGCACTGAAGCTTTCTTT.

This chain connects TRBV7-9 to TRBJ2-7; D remains unclear. The CDR3 loop spans 12 amino acids. Germline V gene lookup returns CDR1 SEHNR and CDR2 FQNEAQ (reference sequence). Trimming cost V 6 bases and J 4 bases, with 10 bases left between them. CDR3 nucleotide sequence: TGTGCCAGCAGTTTCACCGAATACGAGCAGTACTTC. It is translated as CASSFTEYEQYF.

In its sample, this clonotype was seen a few times. The chain carries TRBV27 and TRBJ2-7; weak D call: TRBD2 (5 bases). CDR3 size: 15 residues. Germline V gene data show CDR1 as MNHEY and CDR2 as SMNVEV (reference sequence). V shed 1 base and J shed 1 base, with 11 bases lying between them. CDR3 DNA: TGTGCCAGCAGTTTATTCGGGGTTGGATCCTACGAGCAGTACTTC. This codes for CASSLFGVGSYEQYF.

There are many counts of this clonotype. One end of the junction fails to match germline, which may point to a read error. The genes are TRBV7-7 and TRBJ2-2, with TRBD1 matching over 10 bases. The CDR3 runs 17 residues. The germline CDR1 and CDR2 sequences are SSHAT and FNYEAQ (reference sequence). The CDR3 here is CASSTFSGTGVTGELFF. For the CDR3, the DNA is TGTGCTAGCAGCACGTTCTCCGGGACAGGGGTAACCGGGGAGCTGTTTTTT.

This clonotype was seen repeatedly, ten times or more. V and J are TRBV2 and TRBJ1-2; no clear D. V was trimmed by 5 bases and J by 8 bases, leaving 15 bases between them. The CDR3 is made up of 13 amino acids. The germline CDR1 and CDR2 sequences are SNHLY and FYNNEI. CDR3 loop: CASSQNLKQGYTF. The CDR3 nucleotides are TGTGCCAGCAGTCAGAATCTAAAGCAGGGCTACACCTTC.